This T cell receptor beta chain was sequenced during a study of high-grade serous ovarian cancer treatment subgroups. In the study overall: Mean per sample: about 14,000 reads, 6,500 to 9,000 unique TCR beta rearrangements.

Some clones are missing from TCRdb's copy, which holds only in-frame ones; the method was immunoSEQ multiplex PCR. The data show around 9,000 clones, 70% to 90% seen once. The germline gives CDR1 MNHEY, CDR2 SMNVEV (reference sequence). This CDR3 contains 14 residues. The V and J ends lost 5 bases and 5 bases respectively, with 15 bases between them. Study results and limitations: Different patients shared almost no repertoire; same-patient tumors shared about 0.095 to 0.79.

This clone was observed a single time. The antigen is undetermined. The tumor samples were collected prior to definitive surgery or chemotherapy. Sequencing used tumor tissue. This chain joins TRBV27 and TRBJ2-5; perhaps TRBD1 as D (6 bases). The TCR comes from a human donor with high-grade serous ovarian cancer. The CDR3 is CASSLNRAGETQYF. The CDR3 nucleotides read TGTGCCAGCAGTCTCAACAGGGCTGGGGAGACCCAGTACTTC.